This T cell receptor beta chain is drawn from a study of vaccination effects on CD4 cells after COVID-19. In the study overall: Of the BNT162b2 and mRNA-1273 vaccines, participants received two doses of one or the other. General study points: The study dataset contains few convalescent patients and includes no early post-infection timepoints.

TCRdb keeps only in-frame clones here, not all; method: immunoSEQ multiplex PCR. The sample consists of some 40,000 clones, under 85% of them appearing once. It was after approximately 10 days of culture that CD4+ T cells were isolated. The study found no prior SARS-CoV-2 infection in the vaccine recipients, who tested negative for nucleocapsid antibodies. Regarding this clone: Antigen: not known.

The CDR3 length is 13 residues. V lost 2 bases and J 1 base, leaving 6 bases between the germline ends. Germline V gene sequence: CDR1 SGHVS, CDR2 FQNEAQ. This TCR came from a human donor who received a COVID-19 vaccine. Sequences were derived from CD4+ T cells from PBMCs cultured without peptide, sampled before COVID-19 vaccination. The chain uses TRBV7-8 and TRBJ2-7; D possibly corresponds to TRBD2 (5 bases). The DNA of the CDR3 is TGTGCCAGCAGCTTAACTAGATCCTACGAGCAGTACTTC. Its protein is CASSLTRSYEQYF.